The 29 T cell receptor beta chains below were found in one sample sequenced in a study of Ad26.COV2.S vaccination and SARS-CoV-2 variants. Method: immunoSEQ multiplex PCR; TCRdb's copy keeps in-frame clones and lacks some. The repertoire has hundreds of thousands of clones, 90% of them found once; the top ten carry 12%. Specified treatment: roughly 20 received Ad26.COV2.S at low or high dose, single or two shots; about 5 received placebo; per-sample allocation not given. On day 63 after the first injection, vaccine and placebo recipients gave samples. Sample: peripheral blood, taken in a trial of Ad26.COV2.S vaccine versus placebo. The receptors derive from a person aged 18-65 years who received the Ad26.COV2.S COVID-19 vaccine or a placebo.

V is TRBV7-9 and J is TRBJ1-4, with 7 bases identical to TRBD1. Trimming at V came to 5 bases and at J to 6 bases, leaving 12 bases not matched to a gene. The CDR3 extends over 16 amino acids. In germline, CDR1 is SEHNR, CDR2 FQNEAQ (reference sequence). The CDR3 DNA reads TGTGCCAGCAGCGCCCGACAGGGTGGCTTCGATGAAAAACTGTTTTTT. Translated, it gives CASSARQGGFDEKLFF.

The chain employs TRBV27 and TRBJ2-7; no clear D gene. Looked up from germline, CDR1 is MNHEY and CDR2 is SMNVEV (reference sequence). The V end lost 0 bases, the J end lost 4 bases, and 7 bases lay between the germline ends. The CDR3 has 13 residues. CDR3 residues: CASSLSPWYEQYF. In DNA form, the CDR3 reads TGTGCCAGCAGTTTATCCCCATGGTACGAGCAGTACTTC.

The chain employs TRBV5-6 and TRBJ2-5; no reliable D call. Germline V gene data show CDR1 as SGHDT and CDR2 as YYEEEE. CDR3 length equals 15 residues. V lost 4 bases, J lost 1 base, and 14 bases lay in between. Here the CDR3 reads CASSPTSRFQETQYF. The CDR3 DNA follows: TGTGCCAGCAGCCCCACGTCGCGGTTCCAAGAGACCCAGTACTTC.

J is TRBJ2-1 and V is TRBV2; D unclear. CDR3 length: 14 amino acids. The V gene lost 7 bases and the J gene lost 7 bases, with 17 bases spanning the gap. Germline CDR1 and CDR2: SNHLY and FYNNEI. CDR3 residues: CASTVSQVMNEQFF. In DNA form, the CDR3 reads TGTGCCAGCACCGTGTCCCAGGTCATGAATGAGCAGTTCTTC.

The V and J genes are TRBV9 and TRBJ2-3; 8 bases are shared with TRBD1. The CDR3 has 15 residues. Losses at the gene ends were 4 bases for V and 2 bases for J; bases not matched to a gene: 6. Germline-derived CDR1 and CDR2 are SGDLS and YYNGEE. This chain's CDR3 is CASSSDRGLTDTQYF. The CDR3, as DNA: TGTGCCAGCAGCTCCGACAGGGGCCTCACAGATACGCAGTATTTT.

The CDR3 DNA sequence: TGTGCCAGCTCACTTAGGACTAGCGGTTCACGACTGGTTTCCACAGATACGCAGTATTTT. Translated: CASSLRTSGSRLVSTDTQYF. The chain combines TRBV18 with TRBJ2-3; 10 bases agree with TRBD2. Trimming cost V 4 bases and J 2 bases; bases outside gene matches: 18. This CDR3 region has 20 residues. Germline CDR1 reads KGHSH; CDR2 reads LQKENI. The full variable domain, rest sourced from reference TRBV18 and TRBJ2-3, is NAGVMQNPRHLVRRRGQEARLRCSPMKGHSHVYWYRQLPEEGLKFMVYLQKENIIDESGMPKERFSAEFPKEGPSILRIQQVVRGDSAAYFCASSLRTSGSRLVSTDTQYFGPGTRLTVL.

V gene TRBV25-1 combines with J gene TRBJ2-7; D remains ambiguous. The CDR3 has 13 amino acids. From germline, CDR1 is MGHDK and CDR2 SYGVNS. V lost 1 base and J 1 base, leaving 5 bases between the germline ends. This CDR3 reads CASSESLSYEQYF. The CDR3 coding sequence is TGTGCCAGCAGTGAATCCCTTTCCTACGAGCAGTACTTC.

This clone has only one observation. The CDR3 loop reads CASSYSKPGNTIYF. The CDR3 DNA reads as TGTGCCAGCAGTTACTCGAAACCTGGAAACACCATATATTTT. V usage is TRBV6-6 and J usage is TRBJ1-3; no firm D call. This CDR3 has 14 amino acids. CDR1 MNHNY and CDR2 SVGAGI come from the germline V gene (reference sequence). V was shortened by 0 bases and J by 2 bases, with 5 bases between the two germline ends.

The chain carries TRBV20-1 and TRBJ2-7; 7 nucleotides agree with TRBD2. This CDR3 spans 12 amino acids. V was clipped by 3 bases and J by 4 bases; unmatched bases: 3. The germline V gene has CDR1 DFQATT and CDR2 SNEGSKA (reference sequence). CDR3 protein: CSASQAGYEQYF. In DNA form, the CDR3 reads TGCAGTGCTAGTCAAGCGGGGTACGAGCAGTACTTC.

The chain recombines TRBV4-3 with TRBJ1-2; tentatively, D is TRBD1 (6 bases). Germline CDR1 and CDR2: LGHNA and YSLEER. The CDR3 has 18 amino acids. Trimming took 4 bases from V and 0 from J, leaving 21 bases between them. CDR3 region: CASSRNPAGVNSNYGYTF. DNA for the CDR3: TGCGCCAGCAGCCGAAACCCGGCAGGGGTTAATTCTAACTATGGCTACACCTTC.

The sample holds one count of this clone. V usage is TRBV3-1 (or the pseudogene TRBV3-2) and J usage is TRBJ2-3; a possible D gene is TRBD2 (5 bases). Trimming shortened V by 0 bases and J by 2 bases, and 12 bases separated the two germline ends. The CDR3 covers 16 residues. CDR1 and CDR2 from the germline V gene are LGHDT and YNNKEL (reference sequence). The CDR3 bases are TGTGCCAGCAGCCAAGATAAAGGACTGCACACAGATACGCAGTATTTT. This sequence encodes CASSQDKGLHTDTQYF.

The CDR3 loop is CASSLPRTGPQQETQYF. In DNA form, the CDR3 reads TGTGCCAGCAGCCTACCCCGGACAGGGCCCCAACAAGAGACCCAGTACTTC. The rearrangement uses TRBV7-8 and TRBJ2-5; 8 positions match TRBD1. The ends lost 5 bases at V and 2 bases at J; junction bases unmatched: 13. This CDR3 has 17 amino acids. The V gene's germline CDR1 is SGHVS and CDR2 FQNEAQ.

The chain couples TRBV4-2 to TRBJ2-1, with D perhaps TRBD2 (6 bases). Germline V lookup: CDR1 LGHNA, CDR2 YNFKEQ. The CDR3 sequence is 16 residues long. V dropped 1 base and J dropped 6 bases, with 16 bases sitting between them. The CDR3 protein is CASSQVSSALFNEQFF. CDR3 sequence (DNA): TGTGCCAGCAGCCAAGTGTCTAGCGCTCTATTCAATGAGCAGTTCTTC.

The chain employs TRBV6-5 and TRBJ2-7, with unresolved D. The germline V gene has CDR1 MNHEY and CDR2 SVGAGI. The CDR3 has 15 amino acids. V was shortened by 0 bases and J by 1 base, with 10 bases between the two germline ends. CDR3 residues: CASSYSVGSSYEQYF. CDR3 coding DNA: TGTGCCAGCAGTTACTCAGTGGGCAGTTCCTACGAGCAGTACTTC.

J is TRBJ2-5 and V is TRBV25-1; a possible D gene is TRBD2 (7 bases). CDR1 MGHDK and CDR2 SYGVNS come from the germline V gene. Trimming pared 4 bases from V and 2 bases from J, leaving 17 bases between. This CDR3 is built from 16 residues. The CDR3 protein is CASSGPGGRHQETQYF. CDR3 nucleotides: TGTGCCAGCAGTGGCCCCGGGGGGCGACATCAAGAGACCCAGTACTTC.

Concerning this clone itself: Other DNA sequences in this specimen translate into the identical CDR3. The chain carries TRBV5-1 and TRBJ2-7, with D perhaps being TRBD1 or TRBD2 (5 bases each). V was cut by 0 bases and J by 2 bases, with 6 bases left in between. The CDR3 is made up of 13 amino acids. Germline CDR1 and CDR2: SGHRS and YFSETQ. CDR3 loop: CASSLGGPYEQYF. The DNA of the CDR3 is TGCGCCAGCAGCTTGGGGGGACCCTACGAGCAGTACTTC.

V usage is TRBV5-1 and J usage is TRBJ2-2, with D perhaps assigned TRBD1 or TRBD2 (5 bases each). The CDR3 has 15 residues. Trimming took 6 bases from V and 0 from J, leaving 12 bases between them. Germline V gene sequence: CDR1 SGHRS, CDR2 YFSETQ. This chain's CDR3 is CASNRDEANTGELFF. The CDR3 DNA reads as TGCGCCAGCAACCGGGACGAAGCGAACACCGGGGAGCTGTTTTTT.

This clone has just one count. The chain joins TRBV11-2 to TRBJ1-4, with a tentative D call TRBD1 (5 bases). In germline, CDR1 is SGHAT, CDR2 FQNNGV. The V end lost 5 bases, the J end lost 8 bases, and 15 bases lay between the germline ends. The CDR3 contains 14 residues. DNA of the CDR3: TGTGCCAGCAGCCCGACTTTGGGGGAGGAAAAACTGTTTTTT. It translates to CASSPTLGEEKLFF.

The rearrangement links TRBV10-3 to TRBJ1-1; perhaps TRBD1 as D (5 bases). The CDR3 covers 14 residues. Trimming removed 6 bases from V and 7 bases from J, with 18 bases in between. Germline V CDR1 and CDR2: ENHRY, SYGVKD. The DNA of the CDR3 is TGTGCCATCAGCCCCCGGGACGGAAACCTTGAAGCTTTCTTT. It encodes CAISPRDGNLEAFF.

This clone was seen a handful of times. V is TRBV24-1 and J is TRBJ1-1; no clear D gene. Per the germline V gene, CDR1 is KGHDR and CDR2 is SFDVKD. With 5 bases removed from V and 4 bases from J, the gap between germline ends came to 13 bases. CDR3 length equals 14 residues. The CDR3 reads CATSVRREGTEAFF. CDR3 DNA sequence: TGTGCCACCAGTGTTCGGAGGGAGGGCACTGAAGCTTTCTTT.

This sequence joins TRBV7-2 and TRBJ2-3, with unresolved D. Looked up from germline, CDR1 is SGHTA and CDR2 is FQGNSA. The CDR3 is made up of 16 amino acids. V shed 4 bases and J shed 1 base, with 15 bases lying between them. CDR3 DNA: TGTGCCAGCAGCTATTCTGGTACGACTGGCACAGATACGCAGTATTTT. It specifies CASSYSGTTGTDTQYF.

The V and J genes are TRBV14 and TRBJ2-1; D might be TRBD2 (6 bases). V lost 2 bases and J 3 bases, leaving 11 bases between the germline ends. Germline V gene data show CDR1 as SGHDN and CDR2 as FVKESK. This CDR3 region has 15 residues. The chain's CDR3 is CASSQFVGSYNEQFF. The CDR3 DNA sequence: TGTGCCAGCAGCCAATTTGTCGGGAGCTACAATGAGCAGTTCTTC.

The chain has TRBV6-5 and TRBJ2-5; 11 positions match TRBD2. The CDR3 is 15 amino acids. Germline trimming cut 6 bases from V and 4 bases from J; bases unmatched to any gene: 7. CDR1 is MNHEY and CDR2 is SVGAGI in the germline V gene. The CDR3 region has the DNA TGTGCCAGCAGAAGAAATGGACTAGCGGGAGAGACCCAGTACTTC. It encodes CASRRNGLAGETQYF.

The CDR3 reads CASSLTGGALPGELFF. The DNA of the CDR3 is TGTGCCAGCAGTCTGACAGGGGGCGCCTTGCCCGGGGAGCTGTTTTTT. This chain links TRBV6-6 with TRBJ2-2; the match to TRBD1 covers 10 bases. There are 16 residues in the CDR3. CDR1 is MNHNY, CDR2 SVGAGI, per germline (reference sequence). V lost 5 bases to trimming and J lost 6 bases; unmatched junction nucleotides: 9.

The chain links TRBV27 to TRBJ2-2, with 10 bases that match TRBD2. V lost 4 bases to trimming and J lost 4 bases; unmatched junction nucleotides: 6. The CDR3 is 16 amino acids. Germline loops: CDR1 MNHEY, CDR2 SMNVEV (reference sequence). The CDR3 bases are TGTGCCAGCAGTTGGACTAGCGGTTTAACCACCGGGGAGCTGTTTTTT. This sequence encodes CASSWTSGLTTGELFF.

The V gene is TRBV7-9, the J gene TRBJ1-1; D gene unclear. The V gene's germline CDR1 is SEHNR and CDR2 FQNEAQ (reference sequence). The CDR3 has 12 amino acids. V was pared by 2 bases and J by 8 bases, with 9 bases between. For the CDR3, the DNA is TGTGCCAGCAGCTTATTTCCCAGGGAAGCTTTCTTT. This encodes CASSLFPREAFF.

The genes are TRBV30 and TRBJ1-3; D gene uncertain. V lost 4 bases and J lost 0, with 13 bases in between. CDR1 is GTSNPN and CDR2 is SVGIG in the germline V gene (reference sequence). This CDR3 spans 15 amino acids. In DNA form, the CDR3 reads TGTGCCTGGAACTATCCGGGCAGCTCTGGAAACACCATATATTTT. Protein sequence: CAWNYPGSSGNTIYF.

This rearrangement joins TRBV5-1 to TRBJ2-1, with TRBD2 matching over 10 bases. Germline-derived CDR1 and CDR2 are SGHRS and YFSETQ. The length of the CDR3 is 14 residues. With V trimmed by 4 bases and J by 9 bases, 7 bases remained unmatched. Written as DNA, the CDR3 is TGCGCCAGCAGCCCCCAGCGGGAGGGAGGTGAGCAGTTCTTC. Residues: CASSPQREGGEQFF.

This rearrangement joins TRBV5-1 to TRBJ2-3; D remains unclear. Germline values: CDR1 SGHRS, CDR2 YFSETQ. The CDR3 runs to 15 residues. Trimming stripped 1 base from V and 1 base from J, with 10 bases between. CDR3: CASSLKRRGTDTQYF. The CDR3, as DNA: TGCGCCAGCAGCTTGAAACGAAGAGGCACAGATACGCAGTATTTT.